The 20 T cell receptor beta chains reported below all come from one sample, sequenced in a study of blood T cell repertoires in COVID-19. The assay was immunoSEQ multiplex PCR, and TCRdb's table has in-frame clones only and misses some. The table shows fewer than 250,000 clones, with around four fifths occurring only once. The specimen was peripheral blood. Receptors were obtained from a woman aged 55-75 years with active or convalescent COVID-19.

J is TRBJ2-7 and V is TRBV7-9, with a possible D match to TRBD2 (6 bases). The V end lost 1 base, the J end lost 3 bases, and 10 bases lay between the germline ends. The CDR3 totals 14 residues. Per the germline V gene, CDR1 is SEHNR and CDR2 is FQNEAQ (reference sequence). DNA of the CDR3: TGTGCCAGCAGCTTAGATCTGCGGGGCTACGAGCAGTACTTC. This codes for CASSLDLRGYEQYF.

This clone was seen only a few times. This chain uses TRBV6-5 with TRBJ2-2; possible D gene TRBD1, 5 bases. This CDR3 region has 15 residues. The V and J ends lost 7 bases and 7 bases respectively, with 19 bases between them. Germline values: CDR1 MNHEY, CDR2 SVGAGI. DNA for the CDR3: TGTGCCAGCACCCTCGGCCAGGGTGGATTCGGGGAGCTGTTTTTT. It is translated as CASTLGQGGFGELFF.

This clone was seen only once. V and J are TRBV15 and TRBJ1-2; D unresolved. Trimming removed 0 bases from V and 3 bases from J, with 8 bases in between. The germline CDR1 and CDR2 sequences are LNHNV and YYDKDF (reference sequence). This CDR3 has 14 amino acids. The CDR3 DNA reads as TGTGCCACCAGCAGAGAGGCGGTTGACTATGGCTACACCTTC. Translating gives CATSREAVDYGYTF.

This CDR3 reads CASSEISGRGQPQHF. The CDR3 coding sequence is TGTGCCAGCAGTGAAATATCGGGGAGGGGTCAGCCCCAGCATTTT. The V gene is TRBV2, the J gene TRBJ1-5, with a tentative D call TRBD1 (5 bases). Germline-derived CDR1 and CDR2 are SNHLY and FYNNEI. This CDR3 has 15 residues. Trimming stripped 2 bases from V and 6 bases from J, with 14 bases between.

The chain links TRBV10-2 to TRBJ1-1; D may be TRBD1 (6 bases). With 11 bases removed from V and 1 base from J, the gap between germline ends came to 23 bases. Germline loops: CDR1 WSHSY, CDR2 SAAADI. The CDR3 consists of 16 residues. This chain's CDR3 is CAPSGTLQNRNTEAFF. In DNA form, the CDR3 reads TGCGCCCCCTCCGGGACACTGCAAAACCGGAACACTGAAGCTTTCTTT.

The chain employs TRBV2 and TRBJ2-5, with 15 bases lining up with TRBD2. V lost 8 bases, J lost 5 bases, and 6 bases stayed unmatched. The CDR3 is 15 residues long. Germline CDR1 SNHLY, CDR2 FYNNEI. CDR3 sequence: CASGSGTSGGETQYF. CDR3 in DNA: TGTGCCAGCGGATCCGGGACTAGCGGGGGGGAGACCCAGTACTTC.

The chain links TRBV4-2 to TRBJ1-1, with D possibly being TRBD1 (5 bases). V was pared by 1 base and J by 0 bases, with 6 bases between. The CDR3 covers 14 residues. Germline CDR1 is LGHNA and CDR2 is YNFKEQ. The CDR3 sequence: CASSQGGVNTEAFF. CDR3 coding DNA: TGTGCCAGCAGCCAAGGGGGCGTGAACACTGAAGCTTTCTTT.

The chain combines TRBV28 with TRBJ2-7; a weak D match, TRBD2 (5 bases). This CDR3 has 15 amino acids. V lost 6 bases and J 0 bases, leaving 15 bases between the germline ends. Per germline, CDR1 MDHEN and CDR2 SYDVKM. The CDR3 sequence is CASSPSTPGSYEQYV. CDR3 DNA: TGTGCCAGCAGCCCTAGCACTCCGGGCTCCTACGAGCAGTACGTC.

The chain combines TRBV27 with TRBJ2-5; D possibly corresponds to TRBD1 (6 bases). Per the germline V gene, CDR1 is MNHEY and CDR2 is SMNVEV (reference sequence). CDR3 size: 15 residues. Trimming removed 0 bases at V and 1 base at J, with 9 bases between. CDR3 in amino acids: CASSLSARGQETQYF. The CDR3 DNA follows: TGTGCCAGCAGTTTATCGGCCAGGGGCCAAGAGACCCAGTACTTC.

CDR3 bases: TGTGCCAGCAGCCTCGCCCCCGCGGGGGTAGAAGAGACCCAGTACTTC. It encodes CASSLAPAGVEETQYF. The chain uses TRBV4-2 and TRBJ2-5, with 7 bases fitting TRBD2. Germline CDR1 reads LGHNA; CDR2 reads YNFKEQ. This CDR3 is built from 16 residues. Germline trimming cut 4 bases from V and 3 bases from J; bases unmatched to any gene: 11.

The chain links TRBV2 to TRBJ2-2, with D perhaps TRBD1 (5 bases). The germline V gene has CDR1 SNHLY and CDR2 FYNNEI. This CDR3 has 16 amino acids. V was trimmed by 4 bases and J by 1 base, leaving 13 bases between them. The CDR3 DNA follows: TGTGCCAGCAGTGGGCCAAGGCAGGGGAACACCGGGGAGCTGTTTTTT. It codes for CASSGPRQGNTGELFF. The whole variable domain, filled in from reference TRBV2 and TRBJ2-2, reads EPEVTQTPSHQVTQMGQEVILRCVPISNHLYFYWYRQILGQKVEFLVSFYNNEISEKSEIFDDQFSVERPDGSNFTLKIRSTKLEDSAMYFCASSGPRQGNTGELFFGEGSRLTVL.

The chain couples TRBV27 to TRBJ1-1; D is unresolved. Germline V gives CDR1 MNHEY, CDR2 SMNVEV (reference sequence). V was clipped by 0 bases and J by 1 base, with 12 bases between them. The CDR3 contains 16 residues. The CDR3 DNA is TGTGCCAGCAGTTTATCGTCGGGGTTGGGGAACACTGAAGCTTTCTTT. This translates into CASSLSSGLGNTEAFF.

The V and J genes are TRBV7-2 and TRBJ1-2; TRBD1 is a possible D gene (6 bases). Trimming took off 4 bases at V and 7 bases at J, with 19 bases between the two ends. There are 15 residues in the CDR3. CDR1 and CDR2 (germline): SGHTA, FQGNSA. CDR3 sequence (DNA): TGTGCCAGCAGCTCTAACACAGGGTTAGGTTTTGGCTACACCTTC. Residues: CASSSNTGLGFGYTF. Together with reference TRBV7-2 and TRBJ1-2, the CDR3 gives the full variable domain: GAGVSQSPSNKVTEKGKDVELRCDPISGHTALYWYRQSLGQGLEFLIYFQGNSAPDKSGLPSDRFSAERTGGSVSTLTIQRTQQEDSAVYLCASSSNTGLGFGYTFGSGTRLTVV.

V is TRBV5-1 and J is TRBJ2-3, with 13 positions matching TRBD2. The CDR3 runs to 15 residues. CDR1 and CDR2 (germline): SGHRS, YFSETQ. Trimming took 2 bases from V and 4 from J; bases not matched to a gene: 1. The CDR3 sequence is CASSFGLAGADTQYF. CDR3 bases: TGCGCCAGCAGCTTTGGACTAGCGGGAGCAGATACGCAGTATTTT.

V gene TRBV18 combines with J gene TRBJ1-2; tentatively, D is TRBD1 (6 bases). CDR3 length: 15 amino acids. Trimming pared 1 base from V and 2 bases from J, leaving 11 bases between. Germline V gene data show CDR1 as KGHSH and CDR2 as LQKENI. CDR3 nucleotide sequence: TGTGCCAGCTCACCACGGGCAGGGGAGAACTATGGCTACACCTTC. As protein: CASSPRAGENYGYTF. Complete variable domain (other parts from reference TRBV18 and TRBJ1-2): NAGVMQNPRHLVRRRGQEARLRCSPMKGHSHVYWYRQLPEEGLKFMVYLQKENIIDESGMPKERFSAEFPKEGPSILRIQQVVRGDSAAYFCASSPRAGENYGYTFGSGTRLTVV.

V and J are TRBV5-5 and TRBJ1-1, with D perhaps TRBD1 (5 bases). The germline V and J ends were trimmed by 0 bases and 4 bases, with 13 bases remaining between them. The CDR3 contains 15 residues. Germline V gives CDR1 SGHKS, CDR2 YYEKEE (reference sequence). CDR3 in amino acids: CASSLEWGGTTEAFF. DNA for the CDR3: TGTGCCAGCAGCTTGGAGTGGGGGGGGACCACTGAAGCTTTCTTT.

This sequence joins TRBV19 and TRBJ1-4; 7 bases fit TRBD1. J gave up 8 bases and V 3 bases, and 9 bases lay outside the gene matches. Germline CDR1 reads LNHDA; CDR2 reads SQIVND (reference sequence). The CDR3 consists of 15 residues. CDR3: CASSIITRTGEKLFF. The CDR3 nucleotides read TGTGCCAGTAGTATCATTACCCGGACAGGAGAAAAACTGTTTTTT.

V is TRBV6-2 or TRBV6-3 and J is TRBJ2-2; 10 bases fit TRBD2. Looked up from germline, CDR1 is MNHEY and CDR2 is SVGEGT. The CDR3 spans 18 residues. V trimming: 0 bases; J trimming: 1 base; junction bases outside the gene matches: 5. The chain's CDR3 is CASSYSTGLAVNTGELFF. CDR3 bases: TGTGCCAGCAGTTACTCGACAGGACTAGCGGTGAACACCGGGGAGCTGTTTTTT.

The V call is TRBV18, the J call TRBJ1-1; TRBD1 agrees at 11 bases. The ends lost 3 bases at V and 8 bases at J; junction bases unmatched: 2. Germline CDR1 is KGHSH and CDR2 is LQKENI. The CDR3 is 13 residues long. CDR3 coding DNA: TGTGCCAGCTCACCTGGACAGGGGGCCGAAGCTTTCTTT. This translates into CASSPGQGAEAFF.

The chain joins TRBV7-8 to TRBJ1-2, with 7 bases matching TRBD1. Germline loops: CDR1 SGHVS, CDR2 FQNEAQ. The CDR3 is 16 amino acids. V gave up 5 bases and J gave up 3 bases; unmatched junction bases: 12. This chain's CDR3 is CASSHEGAGLDYGYTF. The CDR3 DNA reads as TGTGCCAGCAGCCACGAGGGGGCAGGGCTCGACTATGGCTACACCTTC.